The next 9 T cell receptor beta chains were all read from a single sample in a study of T cells after yellow fever vaccination. TCRdb itself ran the 5' RACE reads through MiXCR, one entry per CDR3 protein. Here the sample spans around 310,000 distinct CDR3 sequences, around 3.6% being singletons. The source was PBMCs, collected on the day of the yellow fever booster vaccination. The receptors were gathered from a man younger than 35 who received the YFV17D yellow fever vaccine.

The V gene is TRBV11-2, the J gene TRBJ2-1; 12 bases align to TRBD2. Germline V gene lookup returns CDR1 SGHAT and CDR2 FQNNGV. The CDR3 loop spans 15 amino acids. J lost 14 bases, V lost 2 bases, and 10 bases had no gene match. The CDR3 region is CASSLWSSGGALEFF. The CDR3 DNA reads as TGTGCCAGCAGCTTATGGTCTAGCGGGGGGGCCTTAGAGTTCTTC.

This clonotype was found a few times. The V and J genes are TRBV30 and TRBJ1-2; no reliable D call. V shed 4 bases and J shed 8 bases, with 11 bases lying between them. The germline V gene encodes CDR1 GTSNPN and CDR2 SVGIG (reference sequence). The CDR3 runs to 11 residues. For the CDR3, the DNA is TGTGCCTGGACCCCTGGAGACGGCTACACCTTC. Its protein product is CAWTPGDGYTF.

This clonotype was detected many times. The J gene is TRBJ2-1, the V gene TRBV24-1; D may match TRBD1 or TRBD2 (6 bases each). Germline V gene sequence: CDR1 KGHDR, CDR2 SFDVKD. The CDR3 loop spans 14 amino acids. The germline V and J ends were trimmed by 3 bases and 9 bases, with 14 bases remaining between them. CDR3 loop: CATSDPRRGIEQFF. The CDR3 nucleotides read TGTGCCACCAGTGATCCTAGGAGGGGGATTGAGCAGTTCTTC.

This clonotype was observed at least ten times. This rearrangement joins TRBV7-3 to TRBJ2-3, with D perhaps matching TRBD1 or TRBD2 (5 bases each). The CDR3 has 15 amino acids. Germline V gene lookup returns CDR1 SGHTA and CDR2 FQGTGA. V was trimmed by 1 base and J by 8 bases, leaving 16 bases between them. CDR3 coding DNA: TGTGCCAGCAGCTTAAAGATGGTACCTGGGGGTACGCAGTATTTT. Residues: CASSLKMVPGGTQYF.

This clonotype was recorded many times. In nucleotides, the CDR3 is TGTGCCAGCAGCAGGACCGGAGCCCTCGGTGGCTACACCTTC. Its translation is CASSRTGALGGYTF. The rearrangement joins TRBV14 to TRBJ1-2; unclear D gene. Germline-derived CDR1 and CDR2 are SGHDN and FVKESK. Deletions cut 5 bases from V and 7 bases from J, with 17 bases between. CDR3 length: 14 residues.

The genes are TRBV7-2 and TRBJ1-2; no firm D call. The CDR3 sequence is 13 residues long. Germline-derived CDR1 and CDR2 are SGHTA and FQGNSA. V was pared by 5 bases and J by 3 bases, with 10 bases between. The CDR3 loop is CASSPQRDYGYTF. The CDR3 coding sequence is TGTGCCAGCAGCCCCCAGAGGGACTATGGCTACACCTTC.

There are a few counts of this clonotype. This chain connects TRBV2 to TRBJ2-3; TRBD2 matches 9 bases. The CDR3 spans 13 residues. V lost 8 bases and J lost 3; bases outside the gene matches: 3. Looked up from germline, CDR1 is SNHLY and CDR2 is FYNNEI. DNA of the CDR3: TGTGCCAGCCCCGGACTAGCGACAGATACGCAGTATTTT. As protein: CASPGLATDTQYF.

This clonotype has more than one count but fewer than ten. The genes are TRBV4-1 and TRBJ2-1; TRBD2 aligns across 9 bases. V dropped 3 bases and J dropped 10; count of bases not matched to a gene: 16. The CDR3 has 17 amino acids. Germline lookup yields CDR1 MGHRA and CDR2 YSYEKL. CDR3: CASSQIGGGGAIREQFF. The DNA of the CDR3 is TGCGCCAGCAGCCAGATTGGTGGCGGGGGGGCAATTCGGGAGCAGTTCTTC.

The sample holds many counts of this clonotype. J is TRBJ2-1 and V is TRBV20-1, with a possible D match to TRBD1 (8 bases). The ends were cut back, 0 bases at V and 2 bases at J, with 17 bases in the middle. The CDR3 loop spans 17 amino acids. Germline assignment: CDR1 DFQATT and CDR2 SNEGSKA (reference sequence). The CDR3: CSARDRGQGGPYNEQFF. In DNA, the CDR3 is TGCAGTGCTAGAGATCGCGGACAGGGAGGGCCCTACAATGAGCAGTTCTTC.